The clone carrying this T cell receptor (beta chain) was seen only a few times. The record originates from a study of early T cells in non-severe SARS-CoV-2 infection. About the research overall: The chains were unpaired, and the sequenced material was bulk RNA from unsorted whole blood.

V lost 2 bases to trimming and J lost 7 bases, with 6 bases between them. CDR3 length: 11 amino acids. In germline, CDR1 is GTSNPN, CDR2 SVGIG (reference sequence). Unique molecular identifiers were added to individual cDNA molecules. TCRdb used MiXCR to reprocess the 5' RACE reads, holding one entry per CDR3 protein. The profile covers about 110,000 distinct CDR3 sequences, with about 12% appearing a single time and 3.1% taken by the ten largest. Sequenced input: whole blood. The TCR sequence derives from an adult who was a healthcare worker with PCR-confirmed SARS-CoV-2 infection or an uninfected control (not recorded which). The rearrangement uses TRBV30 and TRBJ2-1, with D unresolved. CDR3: CAWSQENEQFF. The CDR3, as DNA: TGTGCCTGGAGTCAGGAGAATGAGCAGTTCTTC. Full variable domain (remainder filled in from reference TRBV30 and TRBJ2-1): SQTIHQWPATLVQPVGSPLSLECTVEGTSNPNLYWYRQAAGRGLQLLFYSVGIGQISSEVPQNLSASRPQDRQFILSSKKLLLSDSGFYLCAWSQENEQFFGPGTRLTVL.